Described below is a single T cell receptor beta chain sequence and its context. What it binds is not known. Treatment of the sample: roughly 18 received Ad26.COV2.S at low or high dose, single or two shots; 5 received placebo; per-sample allocation not given. All samples were drawn on day 63, counting from the first vaccine or placebo injection. This specimen belongs to a study of Ad26.COV2.S vaccination and SARS-CoV-2 variants. About the study: Donor got 5x10^10 or 1x10^11 viral particles of Ad26.COV2.S.

Study observations and caveats: Vaccine recipients and placebo recipients showed similar non-spike TCR breadth. Quantification of TCR breadth and depth may have yielded underestimates of total T cell responses. Spike-specific TCR breadth ran higher among vaccine recipients than placebo recipients.

J lost 0 bases, V lost 1 base, and 10 bases had no gene match. This CDR3 is 19 amino acids long. Per the germline V gene, CDR1 is SGHTA and CDR2 is FQGNSA. The table came from immunoSEQ multiplex PCR; TCRdb's copy has only in-frame clones and leaves some out. The table lists hundreds of thousands of clones, roughly 91% of them singletons. V gene TRBV7-2 combines with J gene TRBJ1-1; 11 bases agree with TRBD1. This sequence was found in a person aged 18-65 years who received the Ad26.COV2.S COVID-19 vaccine or a placebo. The sequences come from peripheral blood, collected in a trial of Ad26.COV2.S vaccine versus placebo. CDR3 nucleotides: TGTGCCAGCAGCTTAGGACCCCGGACAGGGGGCCGATTGAACACTGAAGCTTTCTTT. Translated: CASSLGPRTGGRLNTEAFF. Full variable domain (missing parts from reference TRBV7-2 and TRBJ1-1): GAGVSQSPSNKVTEKGKDVELRCDPISGHTALYWYRQSLGQGLEFLIYFQGNSAPDKSGLPSDRFSAERTGGSVSTLTIQRTQQEDSAVYLCASSLGPRTGGRLNTEAFFGQGTRLTVV.